One T cell receptor beta chain is described in this entry. TCRdb keeps only in-frame clones here, not all; method: immunoSEQ multiplex PCR. The sample contains approximately 15,000 clones, around four fifths of which appear only once. The CDR3 totals 13 residues. Germline CDR1 reads SGHAT; CDR2 reads FQNNGV. The V and J ends lost 1 base and 6 bases respectively, with 9 bases between them. The source of the sample is a study of chemoradiotherapy in HPV16-positive cancers. The specimen was taken from a patient who underwent chemoradiotherapy. The V and J genes are TRBV11-2 and TRBJ1-2; the D gene is possibly TRBD1 (5 bases). This TCR came from a human donor with HPV-associated anogenital cancer. The CDR3 sequence is CASSLAGIDGYTF. The CDR3 coding sequence is TGTGCCAGCAGCTTAGCAGGGATAGATGGCTACACCTTC.